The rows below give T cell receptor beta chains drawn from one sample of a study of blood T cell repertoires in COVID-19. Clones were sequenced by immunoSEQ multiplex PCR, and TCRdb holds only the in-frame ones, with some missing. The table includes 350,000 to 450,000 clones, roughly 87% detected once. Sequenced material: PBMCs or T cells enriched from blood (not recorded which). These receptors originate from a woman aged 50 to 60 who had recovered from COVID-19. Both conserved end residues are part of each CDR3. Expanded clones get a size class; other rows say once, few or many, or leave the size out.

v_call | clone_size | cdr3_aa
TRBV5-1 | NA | CASSLPGQGNTEAFF
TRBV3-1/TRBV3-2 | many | CASSQDGTGGSTEAFF
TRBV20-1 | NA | CKEFRGDGYTF
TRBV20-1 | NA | CSASGALNTEAFF
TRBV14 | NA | CASSQAPFDTNYGYTF
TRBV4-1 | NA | CASSRLAGVGLNYEQYF
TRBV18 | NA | CASSPLGVNTEAFF
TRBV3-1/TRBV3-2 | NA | CASSQEGARGNTIYF
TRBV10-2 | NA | CASSGTALGNTIYF
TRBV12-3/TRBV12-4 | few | CASGTGGLETQYF
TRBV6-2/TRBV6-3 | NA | CASSYTGGGYTF
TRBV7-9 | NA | CASSLSTYEQYF
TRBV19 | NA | CASSMSGNTEAFF
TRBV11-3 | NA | CASSSRVFNEQFF
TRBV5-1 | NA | CASSAGQSNQPQHF
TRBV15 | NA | CATSRGQGSGYTF
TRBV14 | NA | CASSPNPGTEAFF
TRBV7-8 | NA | CASSVQTGSSYNEQFF
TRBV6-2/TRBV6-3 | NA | CASSWISGLAGPSTDTQYF
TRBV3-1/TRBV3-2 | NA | CASSSSGETQYF
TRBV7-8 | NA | CASSLDRTEAFF
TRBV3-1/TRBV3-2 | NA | CASSQEPSSGQNEQFF
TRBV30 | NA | CAWSVGQGVYRKSYTF
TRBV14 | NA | CASSQGPGQAKTLYGYTF
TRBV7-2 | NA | CASSPQGGSSYEQYF
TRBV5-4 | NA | CASSPGLDSLNTEAFF
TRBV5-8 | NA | CASSFPPGLAGEDTQYF
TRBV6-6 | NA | CAARASILEKLFF
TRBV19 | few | CASLSRGPGNTIYF
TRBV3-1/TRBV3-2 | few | CASSDTGFYEQYF
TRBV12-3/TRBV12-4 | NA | CASSLGRNTEAFF
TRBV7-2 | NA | CASSSKGQPKETQYF
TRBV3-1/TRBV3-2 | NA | CASSLPGQENSPLHF
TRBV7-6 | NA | CASSVSGSSYNEQFF
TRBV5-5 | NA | CASSRTDSDNSPLHF
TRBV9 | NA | CASSGNDRDPTGELFF
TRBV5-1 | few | CASSPDSNYGYTF
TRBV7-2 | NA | CASSRTGAREQYF
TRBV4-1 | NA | CASSHGQGTNQPQHF
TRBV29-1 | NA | CSVESGYEQYF
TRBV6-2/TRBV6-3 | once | CASSTGLAYEQYF
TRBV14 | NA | CASSHYPGQVGELFF
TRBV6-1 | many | CASSESIWLVSGNTIYF
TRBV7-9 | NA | CASSKDRTGGLEAFF
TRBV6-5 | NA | CASSYFRQGQNTEAFF
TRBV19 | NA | CASSTYRDGYTF